These T cell receptor beta chains were read from a single sample in a study of early T cells in non-severe SARS-CoV-2 infection. TCRdb processed the 5' RACE reads anew with MiXCR; each CDR3 protein has one entry. The profile shows 100,000 to 140,000 distinct CDR3 sequences, roughly 10% of them singletons. Specimen: whole blood. These receptor sequences come from an adult who was a healthcare worker with PCR-confirmed SARS-CoV-2 infection or an uninfected control (not recorded which). The CDR3 runs from the conserved cysteine through the conserved F or W. A D gene is named only where the DNA matches it firmly. Expanded clones get a size class; other rows say once, few or many, or leave the size out.

cdr3_nt,cdr3_aa,v_call,j_call,clone_size,d_call
TGTGCCAGCAGTTTGGGTCCGGGGGCGCGAGCTTTCTTT,CASSLGPGARAFF,TRBV12-3/TRBV12-4,TRBJ1-1,NA,NA
TGCGCCAGCAGCTTGGCATGGGCAGAGAATACGCAGTATTTT,CASSLAWAENTQYF,TRBV5-1,TRBJ2-3,NA,NA
TGCGCCAGCAGCTTGGAGGACTATGGCTACACCTTC,CASSLEDYGYTF,TRBV5-1,TRBJ1-2,NA,NA
TGTGCCAGCAGCAAAGGGAGGGAGATACAGCCCCAGCATTTT,CASSKGREIQPQHF,TRBV7-8,TRBJ1-5,many,NA
TGTGCCAGTCTGGAGCGGGTCTCCTACGAGCAGTACTTC,CASLERVSYEQYF,TRBV6-6,TRBJ2-7,few,NA
TGTGCCAGCAGTTTAGGTTGGGGGGGGGACACTGAAGCTTTCTTT,CASSLGWGGDTEAFF,TRBV28,TRBJ1-1,many,NA
TGTGCCAGTAGTTTCCGGGAGTTCTACAATGAGCAGTTCTTC,CASSFREFYNEQFF,TRBV19,TRBJ2-1,few,NA
TGTGCCAGCAGCTCCCTCCGTCTGCCAGATAATTCACCCCTCCACTTT,CASSSLRLPDNSPLHF,TRBV7-9,TRBJ1-6,NA,NA
TGCGCCACTAGTCCTGACAGCTCTGGAAACACCATATATTTT,CATSPDSSGNTIYF,TRBV5-1,TRBJ1-3,many,NA
TGTGCCAGCAGAGCACATCCGGGCGCCGGGGAGCTGTTTTTT,CASRAHPGAGELFF,TRBV2,TRBJ2-2,few,NA
TGTGCCAGCAGTGGGTATTTGCTTAATGAGCAGTTCTTC,CASSGYLLNEQFF,TRBV27,TRBJ2-1,NA,NA
TGCGCCAGCAGCCCCGGGACAGGGGGCGAATACTATGGCTACACCTTC,CASSPGTGGEYYGYTF,TRBV5-1,TRBJ1-2,many,TRBD1
TGTGTCAGTAGTATAGATCAGAGGGCTGAAGCTTTCTTT,CVSSIDQRAEAFF,TRBV19,TRBJ1-1,NA,NA
TGTGCCAGCAGCCCCTTGGACAGGGACTATGGCTACACCTTC,CASSPLDRDYGYTF,TRBV7-9,TRBJ1-2,many,TRBD1
TGTGCCAGCAGCCAAAGGCCTCATAAGCAGTACTTC,CASSQRPHKQYF,TRBV14,TRBJ2-7,many,NA
TGTGCCAGCAGTTTACTAGCGGAAGAGACCCAGTACTTC,CASSLLAEETQYF,TRBV28,TRBJ2-5,many,TRBD2
TGTGCCAGCAGTTACGGTCGAGCGGGAGGGCTCAAGACAGATACGCAGTATTTT,CASSYGRAGGLKTDTQYF,TRBV6-2/TRBV6-3,TRBJ2-3,many,TRBD2
TGCGCCAGCAGTGAGGGTGCCGGACTAGCGGGAGTAGATACGCAGTATTTT,CASSEGAGLAGVDTQYF,TRBV10-2,TRBJ2-3,NA,TRBD2
TGTGCCAGCTCTAGAGCCGGGGAGCTGTTTTTT,CASSRAGELFF,TRBV12-3/TRBV12-4,TRBJ2-2,many,NA
TGTGCCAGCAGCTTGGTACTAGCGGTACAAGAGACCCAGTACTTC,CASSLVLAVQETQYF,TRBV5-6,TRBJ2-5,few,TRBD2
TGCAGTGCTAGGCGCGGAGAGACCCAGTACTTC,CSARRGETQYF,TRBV20-1,TRBJ2-5,many,NA
TGTGCCAGCAGCTTAGCGGGACAGGGGGCTGGAGATACGCAGTATTTT,CASSLAGQGAGDTQYF,TRBV7-9,TRBJ2-3,few,TRBD1
TGTGCCAGCAGGGCAGGGGATGTCGGGGAGCTGTTTTTT,CASRAGDVGELFF,TRBV6-1,TRBJ2-2,few,NA
TGTGCCAGCAGTTTAACGGGACAGGGGGATGGTGAGCAGTTCTTC,CASSLTGQGDGEQFF,TRBV28,TRBJ2-1,many,TRBD1
TGCGCCAGCAGTTCCACTCCCGACAATGAAAAACTGTTTTTT,CASSSTPDNEKLFF,TRBV10-2,TRBJ1-4,few,NA
TGTGCCATCAGTGACCCAACTAAACCAGAGACCCAGTACTTC,CAISDPTKPETQYF,TRBV10-3,TRBJ2-5,few,NA
TGCAGTGCTACCCCGTTAGCGCGGAACAATGAGCAGTTCTTC,CSATPLARNNEQFF,TRBV20-1,TRBJ2-1,few,NA
TGTGCCAGCAGTTACGCGGACAGGGTATATGGCTACACCTTC,CASSYADRVYGYTF,TRBV6-2/TRBV6-3,TRBJ1-2,few,TRBD1
TGCGCCAGCAGCTTGTTCCAGGGGAATGAAAAACTGTTTTTT,CASSLFQGNEKLFF,TRBV5-1,TRBJ1-4,NA,NA
TGTGCCAGGTCTTCTTCCGTCATGGGACGCAGAAACAATGAGCAGTTCTTC,CARSSSVMGRRNNEQFF,TRBV6-2/TRBV6-3,TRBJ2-1,many,NA
TGTGCCATCAGTGATCGGACTAGCGGGGAACAAGAGACCCAGTACTTC,CAISDRTSGEQETQYF,TRBV10-3,TRBJ2-5,NA,TRBD2
TGTGCCATCAGTGAGTCTTCCCCCGGGGTTCAGTATTTT,CAISESSPGVQYF,TRBV10-3,TRBJ2-3,NA,NA
TGTGCCATCAGCCCGACTAGCGACTACGAGCAGTACTTC,CAISPTSDYEQYF,TRBV10-3,TRBJ2-7,NA,TRBD2
TGTGCCAGCATTACCCAGGGGTTCGGCGAAAAACTGTTTTTT,CASITQGFGEKLFF,TRBV7-2,TRBJ1-4,many,NA
TGTGCCAGCAGCTTAGCGGGACCGACCTACGAGCAGTACTTC,CASSLAGPTYEQYF,TRBV7-9,TRBJ2-7,few,NA
TGTGCCAGCAGCGACAGGGTCCCGACCGGGGAGCTGTTTTTT,CASSDRVPTGELFF,TRBV7-2,TRBJ2-2,many,TRBD1
TGTGCCAGCAGTTACGCAGGGCGAACTACCGGGGAGCTGTTTTTT,CASSYAGRTTGELFF,TRBV6-6,TRBJ2-2,NA,NA
TGTGCCAGCAGTTTTTTCGGGACTAAAGAGACCCAGTACTTC,CASSFFGTKETQYF,TRBV27,TRBJ2-5,NA,TRBD2
TGCGCCAGCAGCTGGGGACTAGCGGGGATCTCCTACAATGAGCAGTTCTTC,CASSWGLAGISYNEQFF,TRBV5-1,TRBJ2-1,many,TRBD2
TGCAGCGCCTCAACAGGGACGGAGACCCAGTACTTC,CSASTGTETQYF,TRBV29-1,TRBJ2-5,NA,NA
TGTGCCAGCAGTTTTGCCAATGGCTACACCTTC,CASSFANGYTF,TRBV28,TRBJ1-2,many,NA
TGTGCCAGCATCGGGATCGGCAATCAGCCCCAGCATTTT,CASIGIGNQPQHF,TRBV28,TRBJ1-5,NA,NA